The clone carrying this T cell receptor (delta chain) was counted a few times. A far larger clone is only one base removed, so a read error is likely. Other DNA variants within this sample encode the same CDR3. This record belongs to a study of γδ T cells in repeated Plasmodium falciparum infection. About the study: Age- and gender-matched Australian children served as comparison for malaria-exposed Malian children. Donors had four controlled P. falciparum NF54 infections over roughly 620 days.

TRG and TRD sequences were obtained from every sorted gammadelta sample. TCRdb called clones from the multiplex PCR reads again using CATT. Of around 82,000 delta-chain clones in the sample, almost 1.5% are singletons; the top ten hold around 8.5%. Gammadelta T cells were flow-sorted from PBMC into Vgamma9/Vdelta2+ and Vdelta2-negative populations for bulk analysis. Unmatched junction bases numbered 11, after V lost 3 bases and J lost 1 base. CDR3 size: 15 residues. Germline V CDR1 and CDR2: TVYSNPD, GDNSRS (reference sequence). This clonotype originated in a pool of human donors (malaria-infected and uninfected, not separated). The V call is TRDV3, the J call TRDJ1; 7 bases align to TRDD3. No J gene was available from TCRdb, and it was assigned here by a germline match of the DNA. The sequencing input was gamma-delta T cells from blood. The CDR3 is CAFTRGIRGTDKLIF. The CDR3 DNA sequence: TGTGCCTTCACGAGGGGGATCAGAGGCACCGATAAACTCATCTTT.